This T cell receptor beta chain was sequenced in a study of cytomegalovirus exposure and HLA in healthy donors. Study at large: Early released data had tens of millions of unique TCRs, all coming from HLA-typed donors.

PCR was performed using 60 Vbeta and 13 Jbeta primers. This table comes from immunoSEQ multiplex PCR, and its TCRdb copy is limited to in-frame clones, with some not included. The repertoire holds tens of thousands of clones, with more than 70% as singletons. Sequencing was carried out using PBMCs. The source of this sequence is a man younger than 45 in good health and CMV-seronegative.

As DNA, the CDR3 is TGTGCCAGCAGCTTAGTTAGCGGGAGGTCCTACAATGAGCAGTTCTTC. Encoded protein: CASSLVSGRSYNEQFF. J is TRBJ2-1 and V is TRBV7-8; TRBD2 matches 10 bases. The germline gives CDR1 SGHVS, CDR2 FQNEAQ. V was pared by 1 base and J by 1 base, with 1 base of the junction left unmatched. The CDR3 extends over 16 amino acids.